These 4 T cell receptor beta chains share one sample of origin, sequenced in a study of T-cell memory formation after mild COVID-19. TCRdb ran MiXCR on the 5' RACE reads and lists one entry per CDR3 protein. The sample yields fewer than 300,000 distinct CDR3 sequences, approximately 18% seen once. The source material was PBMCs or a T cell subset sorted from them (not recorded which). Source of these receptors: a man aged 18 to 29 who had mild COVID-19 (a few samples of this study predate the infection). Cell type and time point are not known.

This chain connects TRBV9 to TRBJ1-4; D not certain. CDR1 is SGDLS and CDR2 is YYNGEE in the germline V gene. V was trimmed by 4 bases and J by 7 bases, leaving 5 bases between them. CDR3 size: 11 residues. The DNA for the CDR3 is TGTGCCAGCAGCTCAGGTGAAAAACTGTTTTTT. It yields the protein CASSSGEKLFF.

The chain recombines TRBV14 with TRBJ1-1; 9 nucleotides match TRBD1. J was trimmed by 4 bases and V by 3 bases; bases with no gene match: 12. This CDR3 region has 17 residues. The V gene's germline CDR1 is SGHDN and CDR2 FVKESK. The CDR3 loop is CASSHAYRGRRGTEAFF. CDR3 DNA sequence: TGTGCCAGCAGCCATGCATACAGGGGGCGTCGGGGCACTGAAGCTTTCTTT.

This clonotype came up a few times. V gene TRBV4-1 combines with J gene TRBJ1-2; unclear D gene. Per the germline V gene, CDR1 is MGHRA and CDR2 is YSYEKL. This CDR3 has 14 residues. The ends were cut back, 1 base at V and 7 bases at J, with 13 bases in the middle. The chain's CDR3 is CASSQVVGVGGYTF. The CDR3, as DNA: TGCGCCAGCAGCCAAGTAGTCGGGGTTGGTGGCTACACCTTC.

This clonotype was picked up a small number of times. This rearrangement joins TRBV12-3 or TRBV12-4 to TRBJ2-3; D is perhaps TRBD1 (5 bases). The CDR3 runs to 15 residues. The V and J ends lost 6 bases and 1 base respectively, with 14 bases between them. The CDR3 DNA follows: TGTGCCAGCAGCCCGAACAGGTTAGGCACAGATACGCAGTATTTT. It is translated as CASSPNRLGTDTQYF.